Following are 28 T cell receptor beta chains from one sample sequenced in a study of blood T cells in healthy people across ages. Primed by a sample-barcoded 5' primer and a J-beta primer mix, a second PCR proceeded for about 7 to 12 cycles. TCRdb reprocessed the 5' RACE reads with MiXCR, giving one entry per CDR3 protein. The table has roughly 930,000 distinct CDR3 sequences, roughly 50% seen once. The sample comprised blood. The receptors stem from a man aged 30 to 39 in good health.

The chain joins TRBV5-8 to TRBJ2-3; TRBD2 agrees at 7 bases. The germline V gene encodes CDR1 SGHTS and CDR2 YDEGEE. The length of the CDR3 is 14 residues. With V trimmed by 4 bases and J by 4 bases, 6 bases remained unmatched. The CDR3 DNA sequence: TGTGCCAGCAGCCCTCGGGGGGTCCCAGATACGCAGTATTTT. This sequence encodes CASSPRGVPDTQYF.

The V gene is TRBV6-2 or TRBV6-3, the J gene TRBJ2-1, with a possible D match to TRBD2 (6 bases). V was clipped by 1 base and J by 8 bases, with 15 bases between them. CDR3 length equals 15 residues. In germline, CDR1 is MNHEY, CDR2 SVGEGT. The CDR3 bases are TGTGCCAGCAGTTACTTGCCCACGACTAGAGATGAGCAGTTCTTC. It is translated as CASSYLPTTRDEQFF.

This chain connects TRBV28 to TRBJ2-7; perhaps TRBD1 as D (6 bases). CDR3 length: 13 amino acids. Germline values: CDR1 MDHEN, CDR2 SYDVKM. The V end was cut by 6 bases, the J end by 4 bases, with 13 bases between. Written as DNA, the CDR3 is TGTGCCAGCAGAAGGACAGACACATACGAGCAGTACTTC. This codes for CASRRTDTYEQYF.

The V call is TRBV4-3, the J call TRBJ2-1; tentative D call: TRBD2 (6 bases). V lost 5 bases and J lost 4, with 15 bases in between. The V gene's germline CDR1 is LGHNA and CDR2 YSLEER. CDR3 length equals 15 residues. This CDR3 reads CASSGDLGGYNEQFF. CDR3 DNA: TGCGCCAGCAGCGGCGACCTTGGGGGGTACAATGAGCAGTTCTTC.

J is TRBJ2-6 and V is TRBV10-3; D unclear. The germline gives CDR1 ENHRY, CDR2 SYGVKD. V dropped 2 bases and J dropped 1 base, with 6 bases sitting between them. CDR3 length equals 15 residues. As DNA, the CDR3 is TGTGCCATCAGTGAGGAAGAATCTGGGGCCAACGTCCTGACTTTC. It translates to CAISEEESGANVLTF.

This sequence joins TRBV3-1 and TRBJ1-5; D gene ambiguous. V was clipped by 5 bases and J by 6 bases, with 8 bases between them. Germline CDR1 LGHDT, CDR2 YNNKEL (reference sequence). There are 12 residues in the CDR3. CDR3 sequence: CASSTKGQPQHF. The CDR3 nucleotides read TGTGCCAGCAGCACCAAGGGTCAGCCCCAGCATTTT.

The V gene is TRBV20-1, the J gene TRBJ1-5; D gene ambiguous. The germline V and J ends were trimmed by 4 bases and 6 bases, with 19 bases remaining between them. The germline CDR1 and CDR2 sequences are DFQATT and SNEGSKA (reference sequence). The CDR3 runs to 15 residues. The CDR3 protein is CSAIEGLLSGQPQHF. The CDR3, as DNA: TGCAGTGCTATTGAGGGTCTTCTTTCGGGTCAGCCCCAGCATTTT.

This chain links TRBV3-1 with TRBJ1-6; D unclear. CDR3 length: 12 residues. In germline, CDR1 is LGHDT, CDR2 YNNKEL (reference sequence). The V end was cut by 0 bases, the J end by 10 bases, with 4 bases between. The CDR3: CASSQEESPLHF. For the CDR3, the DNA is TGTGCCAGCAGCCAAGAAGAATCACCCCTCCACTTT.

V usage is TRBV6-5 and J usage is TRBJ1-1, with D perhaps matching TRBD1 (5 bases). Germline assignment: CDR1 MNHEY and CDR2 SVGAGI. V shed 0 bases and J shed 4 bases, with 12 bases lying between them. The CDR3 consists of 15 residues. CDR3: CASSYSKGQLTEAFF. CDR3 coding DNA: TGTGCCAGCAGTTACTCGAAGGGGCAGCTCACTGAAGCTTTCTTT.

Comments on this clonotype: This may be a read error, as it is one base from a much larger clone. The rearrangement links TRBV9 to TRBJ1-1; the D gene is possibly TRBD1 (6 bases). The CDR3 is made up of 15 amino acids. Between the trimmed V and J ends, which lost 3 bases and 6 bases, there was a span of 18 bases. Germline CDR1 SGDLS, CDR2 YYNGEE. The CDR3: CASSARDNLGPEAFF. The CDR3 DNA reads TGTGCCAGCAGCGCCCGGGACAACTTGGGCCCTGAAGCTTTCTTT.

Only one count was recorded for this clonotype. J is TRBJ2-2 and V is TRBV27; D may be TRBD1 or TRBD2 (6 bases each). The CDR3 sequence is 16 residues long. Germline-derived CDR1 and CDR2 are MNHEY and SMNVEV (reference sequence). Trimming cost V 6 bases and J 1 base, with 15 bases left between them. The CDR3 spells CASSPRGAQNTGELFF. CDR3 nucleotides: TGTGCCAGCAGCCCAAGGGGGGCACAGAACACCGGGGAGCTGTTTTTT.

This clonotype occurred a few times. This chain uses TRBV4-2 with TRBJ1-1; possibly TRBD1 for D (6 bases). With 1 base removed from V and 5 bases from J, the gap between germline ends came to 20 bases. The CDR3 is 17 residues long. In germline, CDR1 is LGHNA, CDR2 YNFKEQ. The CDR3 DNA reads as TGTGCCAGCAGCCAAGGCGGCAGGGGCCCCTCGGGGACTGAAGCTTTCTTT. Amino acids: CASSQGGRGPSGTEAFF.

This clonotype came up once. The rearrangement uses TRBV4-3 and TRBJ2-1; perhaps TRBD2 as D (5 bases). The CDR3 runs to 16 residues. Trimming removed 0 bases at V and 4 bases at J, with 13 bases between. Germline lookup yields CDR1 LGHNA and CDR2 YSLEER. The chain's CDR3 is CASSQDPLAPYNEQFF. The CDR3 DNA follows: TGCGCCAGCAGCCAAGATCCCCTAGCACCATACAATGAGCAGTTCTTC.

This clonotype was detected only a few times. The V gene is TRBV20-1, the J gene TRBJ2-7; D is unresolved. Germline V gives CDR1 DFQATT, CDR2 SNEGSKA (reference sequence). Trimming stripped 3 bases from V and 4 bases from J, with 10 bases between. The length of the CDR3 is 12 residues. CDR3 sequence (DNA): TGCAGTGCTAGTAGCCAGGCTTACGAGCAGTACTTC. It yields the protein CSASSQAYEQYF.

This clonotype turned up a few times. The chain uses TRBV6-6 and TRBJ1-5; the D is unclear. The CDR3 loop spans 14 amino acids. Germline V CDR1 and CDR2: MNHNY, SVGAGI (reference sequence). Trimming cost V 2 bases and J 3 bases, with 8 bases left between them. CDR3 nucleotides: TGTGCCAGCAGTTACGCGGCAGTCAATCAGCCCCAGCATTTT. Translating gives CASSYAAVNQPQHF.

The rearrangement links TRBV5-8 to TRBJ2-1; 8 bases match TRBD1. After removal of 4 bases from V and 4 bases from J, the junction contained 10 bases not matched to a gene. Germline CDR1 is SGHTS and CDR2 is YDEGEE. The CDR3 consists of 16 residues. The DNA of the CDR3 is TGTGCCAGCAGCCTCCCAGGGGGCAGGAGATACAATGAGCAGTTCTTC. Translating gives CASSLPGGRRYNEQFF.

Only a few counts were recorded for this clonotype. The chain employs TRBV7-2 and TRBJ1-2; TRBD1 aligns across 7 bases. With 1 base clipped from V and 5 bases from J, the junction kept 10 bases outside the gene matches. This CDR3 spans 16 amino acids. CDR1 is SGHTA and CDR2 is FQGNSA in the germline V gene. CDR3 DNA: TGTGCCAGCAGCTTAGAGGCGACAGGGAAATTATATGGCTACACCTTC. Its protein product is CASSLEATGKLYGYTF.

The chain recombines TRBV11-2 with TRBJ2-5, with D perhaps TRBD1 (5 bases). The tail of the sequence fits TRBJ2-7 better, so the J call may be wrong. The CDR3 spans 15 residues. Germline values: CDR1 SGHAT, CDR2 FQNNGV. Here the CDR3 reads CASSLNFWAGYEQYF. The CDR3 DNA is TGTGCCAGCAGCTTAAACTTTTGGGCAGGGTACGAGCAGTACTTC.

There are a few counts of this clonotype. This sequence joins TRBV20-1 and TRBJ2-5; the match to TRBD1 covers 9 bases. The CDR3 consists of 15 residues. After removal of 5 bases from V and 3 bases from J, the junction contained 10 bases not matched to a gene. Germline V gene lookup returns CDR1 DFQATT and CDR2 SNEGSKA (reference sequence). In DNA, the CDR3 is TGCAGTGCTTTCACCGGGACAGGGAAGAAAGAGACCCAGTACTTC. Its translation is CSAFTGTGKKETQYF.

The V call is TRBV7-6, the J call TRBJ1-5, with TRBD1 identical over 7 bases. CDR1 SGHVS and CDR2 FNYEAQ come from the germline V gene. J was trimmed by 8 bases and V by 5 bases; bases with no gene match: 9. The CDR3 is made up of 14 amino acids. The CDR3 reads CASSPGGQSEPQHF. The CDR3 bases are TGTGCCAGCAGCCCAGGGGGGCAGTCAGAGCCCCAGCATTTT. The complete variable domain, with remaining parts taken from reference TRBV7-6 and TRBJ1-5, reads GAGVSQSPRYKVTKRGQDVALRCDPISGHVSLYWYRQALGQGPEFLTYFNYEAQQDKSGLPNDRFSAERPEGSISTLTIQRTEQRDSAMYRCASSPGGQSEPQHFGDGTRLSIL.

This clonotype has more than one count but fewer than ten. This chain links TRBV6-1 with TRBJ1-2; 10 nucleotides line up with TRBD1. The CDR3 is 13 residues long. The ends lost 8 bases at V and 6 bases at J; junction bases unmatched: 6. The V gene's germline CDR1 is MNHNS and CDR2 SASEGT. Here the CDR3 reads CASPGQGIDGYTF. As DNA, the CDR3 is TGTGCCAGCCCGGGACAGGGGATCGATGGCTACACCTTC.

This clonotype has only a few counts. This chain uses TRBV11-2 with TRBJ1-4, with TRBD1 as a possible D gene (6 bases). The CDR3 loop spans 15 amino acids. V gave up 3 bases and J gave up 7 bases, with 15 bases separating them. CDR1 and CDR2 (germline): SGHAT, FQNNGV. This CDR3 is CASSFQGSGIEKLFF. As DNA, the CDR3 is TGTGCCAGCAGCTTCCAGGGGTCTGGTATTGAAAAACTGTTTTTT.

CDR3 protein: CAGAQGYNSPLHF. CDR3 in DNA: TGTGCCGGCGCCCAGGGCTATAATTCACCCCTCCACTTT. The chain links TRBV28 to TRBJ1-6, with D tentatively TRBD1 (5 bases). Germline V gene data show CDR1 as MDHEN and CDR2 as SYDVKM. V was cut by 11 bases and J by 3 bases, with 11 bases left in between. The CDR3 consists of 13 residues.

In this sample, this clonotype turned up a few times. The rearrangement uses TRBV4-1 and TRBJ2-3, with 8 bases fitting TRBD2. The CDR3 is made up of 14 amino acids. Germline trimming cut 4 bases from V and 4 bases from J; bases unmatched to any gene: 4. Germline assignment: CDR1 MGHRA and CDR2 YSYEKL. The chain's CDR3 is CASSPRGDSDTQYF. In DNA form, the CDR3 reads TGCGCCAGCAGCCCGCGGGGGGATTCAGATACGCAGTATTTT.

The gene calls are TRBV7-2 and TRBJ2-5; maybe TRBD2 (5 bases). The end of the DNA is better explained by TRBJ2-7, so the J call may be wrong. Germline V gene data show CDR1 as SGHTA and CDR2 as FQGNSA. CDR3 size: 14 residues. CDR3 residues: CASSQGRGSVEQYF. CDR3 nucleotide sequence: TGTGCCAGCAGTCAAGGTCGGGGATCTGTCGAGCAGTACTTC.

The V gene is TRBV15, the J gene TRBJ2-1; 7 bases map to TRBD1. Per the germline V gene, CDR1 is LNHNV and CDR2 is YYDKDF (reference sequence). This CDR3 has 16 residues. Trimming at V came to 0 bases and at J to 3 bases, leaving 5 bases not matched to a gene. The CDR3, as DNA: TGTGCCACCAGCAGAGACCGGGACAGCCGCTACAATGAGCAGTTCTTC. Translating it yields CATSRDRDSRYNEQFF.

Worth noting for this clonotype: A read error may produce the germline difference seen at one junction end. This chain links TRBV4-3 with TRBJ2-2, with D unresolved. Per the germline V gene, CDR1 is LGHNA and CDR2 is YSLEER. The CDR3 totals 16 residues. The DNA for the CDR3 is TGCACCAGCAGTCGAACCAGCCGTCTGTGGACCGGGGAGCTGTTTTTT. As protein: CTSSRTSRLWTGELFF.

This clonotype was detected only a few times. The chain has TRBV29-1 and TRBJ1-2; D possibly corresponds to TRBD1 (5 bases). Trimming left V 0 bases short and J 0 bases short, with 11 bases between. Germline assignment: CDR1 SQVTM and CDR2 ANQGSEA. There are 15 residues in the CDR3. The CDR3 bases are TGCAGCGTTGAAGATTCAGGGAGACCTAACTATGGCTACACCTTC. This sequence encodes CSVEDSGRPNYGYTF. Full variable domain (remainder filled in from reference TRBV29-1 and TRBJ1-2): SAVISQKPSRDICQRGTSLTIQCQVDSQVTMMFWYRQQPGQSLTLIATANQGSEATYESGFVIDKFPISRPNLTFSTLTVSNMSPEDSSIYLCSVEDSGRPNYGYTFGSGTRLTVV.